The next 20 T cell receptor beta chains were all read from a single sample in a study of shared clonotypes between healthy human individuals (dated by TCRdb to the early 2020s). To prepare the library, the immunoSEQ multiplex PCR assay was applied. What TCRdb holds here is the immuneACCESS table cut down to in-frame rearrangements. Part of the clones is not present; checked against another copy, under half of the missing clones reflect an unresolved V gene, and the others are unexplained. Recorded for this sample are roughly 1,500,000 clones; around 98% of them occurred a single time. Jointly, the top ten make up 0.4% to 0.55% of the sample. Specimen: naive CD4+ T cells sorted from blood. This sample's cell subset or site label indicates: CD45RA+ positively selected. The source of these receptors is a man younger than 45 in good health.

The rearrangement links TRBV28 to TRBJ2-7, with 15 bases fitting TRBD2. The V gene end was trimmed by 6 bases and the J gene end by 9 bases; junction bases not matched to a gene: 3. Per germline, CDR1 MDHEN and CDR2 SYDVKM. The CDR3 covers 13 residues. In nucleotides, the CDR3 is TGTGCCAGCAGCAAGGGACTAGCGGGAGGGCAGTACTTC. As protein: CASSKGLAGGQYF. Full variable domain (outside the CDR3, taken from reference TRBV28 and TRBJ2-7): DVKVTQSSRYLVKRTGEKVFLECVQDMDHENMFWYRQDPGLGLRLIYFSYDVKMKEKGDIPEGYSVSREKKERFSLILESASTNQTSMYLCASSKGLAGGQYFGPGTRLTVT.

The chain is built from TRBV28 and TRBJ1-1, with D possibly matching TRBD1 (5 bases). CDR3 length equals 14 residues. The ends were cut back, 6 bases at V and 1 base at J, with 12 bases in the middle. Germline CDR1 MDHEN, CDR2 SYDVKM. The CDR3 sequence is CASRSQGRNTEAFF. In DNA form, the CDR3 reads TGTGCCAGCAGATCTCAGGGAAGGAACACTGAAGCTTTCTTT.

The rearrangement uses TRBV2 and TRBJ2-3; no clear D. The V gene lost 11 bases and the J gene lost 3 bases, with 21 bases spanning the gap. The CDR3 spans 15 residues. Germline lookup yields CDR1 SNHLY and CDR2 FYNNEI. The CDR3 spells CAFVGFPFLTDTQYF. CDR3 nucleotides: TGTGCCTTCGTGGGGTTCCCATTCCTGACAGATACGCAGTATTTT.

The chain uses TRBV5-4 and TRBJ1-1; no clear D. The V gene's germline CDR1 is SGHNT and CDR2 YYREEE (reference sequence). This CDR3 region has 14 residues. V dropped 4 bases and J dropped 0 bases, with 10 bases sitting between them. CDR3: CASSHEPLNTEAFF. Written as DNA, the CDR3 is TGTGCCAGCAGCCACGAGCCACTGAACACTGAAGCTTTCTTT. Full variable domain (missing parts from reference TRBV5-4 and TRBJ1-1): ETGVTQSPTHLIKTRGQQVTLRCSSQSGHNTVSWYQQALGQGPQFIFQYYREEENGRGNFPPRFSGLQFPNYSSELNVNALELDDSALYLCASSHEPLNTEAFFGQGTRLTVV.

The chain is built from TRBV7-9 and TRBJ2-7; D ambiguous. Looked up from germline, CDR1 is SEHNR and CDR2 is FQNEAQ (reference sequence). V dropped 3 bases and J dropped 5 bases, with 11 bases sitting between them. The CDR3 is 13 amino acids. The CDR3 DNA reads TGTGCCAGCAGCTTCCTCCAACTCAACGAGCAGTACTTC. Protein product: CASSFLQLNEQYF.

The chain couples TRBV28 to TRBJ2-7; no clear D. V was clipped by 3 bases and J by 4 bases, with 13 bases between them. CDR3 length equals 14 residues. From germline, CDR1 is MDHEN and CDR2 SYDVKM. The CDR3 protein is CASSFSGLLYEQYF. In DNA form, the CDR3 reads TGTGCCAGCAGTTTTTCCGGGCTATTATACGAGCAGTACTTC.

The V call is TRBV19, the J call TRBJ2-5, with 11 bases fitting TRBD2. With V trimmed by 5 bases and J by 10 bases, 3 bases remained unmatched. CDR1 is LNHDA, CDR2 SQIVND, per germline (reference sequence). The CDR3 is made up of 12 amino acids. This chain's CDR3 is CASSSGLADQYF. CDR3 sequence (DNA): TGTGCCAGTAGTTCGGGACTAGCGGACCAGTACTTC.

The chain links TRBV15 to TRBJ1-5; D may be TRBD1 (6 bases). V was cut by 0 bases and J by 5 bases, with 8 bases left in between. The CDR3 runs to 14 residues. The germline V gene encodes CDR1 LNHNV and CDR2 YYDKDF (reference sequence). The DNA for the CDR3 is TGTGCCACCAGCAGAGATGGGGGGCATCAGCCCCAGCATTTT. Protein: CATSRDGGHQPQHF.

The chain uses TRBV7-2 and TRBJ2-3; D possibly uses TRBD1 or TRBD2 (5 bases each). The CDR3 extends over 14 amino acids. Germline CDR1 reads SGHTA; CDR2 reads FQGNSA. Trimming removed 1 base from V and 2 bases from J, with 7 bases in between. The CDR3 loop is CASSLGGNTDTQYF. The CDR3 coding sequence is TGTGCCAGCAGCTTAGGGGGGAACACAGATACGCAGTATTTT.

The chain has TRBV27 and TRBJ2-1, with 11 bases identical to TRBD1. Per the germline V gene, CDR1 is MNHEY and CDR2 is SMNVEV (reference sequence). The V gene end was trimmed by 5 bases and the J gene end by 7 bases; junction bases not matched to a gene: 7. This CDR3 has 15 residues. This CDR3 reads CASSQWTGGKNEQFF. In DNA form, the CDR3 reads TGTGCCAGCAGTCAATGGACAGGGGGCAAGAATGAGCAGTTCTTC.

The chain recombines TRBV6-5 with TRBJ1-2; the match to TRBD1 covers 11 bases. V shed 2 bases, J shed 6 bases, and the junction held 5 bases outside the gene matches. Germline CDR1 is MNHEY and CDR2 is SVGAGI. CDR3 length: 15 residues. CDR3 protein: CASSYGQGASDGYTF. As DNA, the CDR3 is TGTGCCAGCAGTTACGGACAGGGGGCTTCAGATGGCTACACCTTC.

V usage is TRBV5-1 and J usage is TRBJ2-3; D gene unclear. The CDR3 is 14 amino acids. Germline V gives CDR1 SGHRS, CDR2 YFSETQ. Trimming took 4 bases from V and 0 from J, leaving 9 bases between them. In DNA form, the CDR3 reads TGCGCCAGCAGCCTAGTATATAGCACAGATACGCAGTATTTT. This translates into CASSLVYSTDTQYF.

V and J are TRBV28 and TRBJ2-7; D not resolved. V was pared by 5 bases and J by 2 bases, with 13 bases between. This CDR3 comprises 14 residues. The germline V gene encodes CDR1 MDHEN and CDR2 SYDVKM. The CDR3 spells CASSPPWAPYEQYF. CDR3 bases: TGTGCCAGCAGTCCCCCCTGGGCCCCCTACGAGCAGTACTTC.

The chain employs TRBV28 and TRBJ2-7, with D uncertain. V lost 5 bases and J lost 3, with 5 bases in between. This CDR3 is 11 amino acids long. The germline V gene encodes CDR1 MDHEN and CDR2 SYDVKM. CDR3 region: CASSHHYEQYF. CDR3 in DNA: TGTGCCAGCAGTCATCACTACGAGCAGTACTTC.

V gene TRBV28 combines with J gene TRBJ2-7; 8 bases are a match to TRBD2. The CDR3 sequence is 14 residues long. The trim removed 2 bases at V and 2 bases at J, leaving 2 bases unmatched. Germline CDR1 and CDR2: MDHEN and SYDVKM. CDR3 residues: CASSLSGSPYEQYF. CDR3 sequence (DNA): TGTGCCAGCAGTTTAAGCGGGAGCCCCTACGAGCAGTACTTC.

CDR3 region: CASSSPTGLRDTQYF. The CDR3 bases are TGTGCCAGCAGTTCTCCGACAGGGTTGAGAGATACGCAGTATTTT. The V and J genes are TRBV28 and TRBJ2-3; TRBD1 agrees at 7 bases. Germline V CDR1 and CDR2: MDHEN, SYDVKM. The trim removed 4 bases at V and 5 bases at J, leaving 9 bases unmatched. The CDR3 totals 15 residues. Complete variable domain (other parts from reference TRBV28 and TRBJ2-3): DVKVTQSSRYLVKRTGEKVFLECVQDMDHENMFWYRQDPGLGLRLIYFSYDVKMKEKGDIPEGYSVSREKKERFSLILESASTNQTSMYLCASSSPTGLRDTQYFGPGTRLTVL.

The chain carries TRBV19 and TRBJ1-2; D may be TRBD1 (6 bases). CDR3 length: 13 amino acids. Germline V gene lookup returns CDR1 LNHDA and CDR2 SQIVND (reference sequence). V lost 2 bases and J 7 bases, leaving 11 bases between the germline ends. CDR3 coding DNA: TGTGCCAGTAGTATACACAGGGAATCTGGCTACACCTTC. It is translated as CASSIHRESGYTF.

This clone occurred once. This chain links TRBV10-3 with TRBJ1-1; TRBD1 might be the D (6 bases). V was cut by 4 bases and J by 4 bases, with 13 bases left in between. Germline-derived CDR1 and CDR2 are ENHRY and SYGVKD. The CDR3 runs to 14 residues. CDR3 loop: CAISGGGEVTEAFF. In DNA, the CDR3 is TGTGCCATCAGTGGGGGGGGCGAAGTCACTGAAGCTTTCTTT.

The rearrangement links TRBV27 to TRBJ2-7, with D perhaps matching TRBD2 (5 bases). The CDR3 spans 16 residues. Germline CDR1 MNHEY, CDR2 SMNVEV (reference sequence). The ends were cut back, 1 base at V and 9 bases at J, with 22 bases in the middle. The CDR3 nucleotides read TGTGCCAGCAGTTTATTATCGGGTAACGGCTTGAGCGGGCAGTACTTC. This encodes CASSLLSGNGLSGQYF.

The chain carries TRBV5-5 and TRBJ2-1, with D tentatively TRBD2 (6 bases). This CDR3 spans 15 amino acids. Trimming removed 4 bases from V and 3 bases from J, with 14 bases in between. Germline lookup yields CDR1 SGHKS and CDR2 YYEKEE (reference sequence). The CDR3 protein is CASSPWGERYNEQFF. The CDR3 bases are TGTGCCAGCAGCCCGTGGGGGGAGCGCTACAATGAGCAGTTCTTC.